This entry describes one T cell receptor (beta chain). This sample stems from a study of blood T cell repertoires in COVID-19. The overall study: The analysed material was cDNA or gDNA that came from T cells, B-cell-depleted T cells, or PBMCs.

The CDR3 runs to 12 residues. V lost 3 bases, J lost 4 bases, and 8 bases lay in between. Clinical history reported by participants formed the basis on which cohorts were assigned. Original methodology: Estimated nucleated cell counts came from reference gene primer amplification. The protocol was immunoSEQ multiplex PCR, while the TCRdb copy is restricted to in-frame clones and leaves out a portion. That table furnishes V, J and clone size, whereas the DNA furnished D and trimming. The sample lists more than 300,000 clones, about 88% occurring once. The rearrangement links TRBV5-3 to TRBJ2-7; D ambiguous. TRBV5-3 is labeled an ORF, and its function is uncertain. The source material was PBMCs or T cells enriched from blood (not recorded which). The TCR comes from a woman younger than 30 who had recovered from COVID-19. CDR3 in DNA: TGTGCCAGAAGCTCGAAGACTTACGAGCAGTACTTC. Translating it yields CARSSKTYEQYF.